This T cell receptor (beta chain) derives from a study of blood T cell repertoires in COVID-19. Study overall: Acute-phase and convalescent COVID-19 samples originated in the United States, Italy and Spain. T cells, B-cell-depleted T cells, or PBMCs supplied cDNA or gDNA.

In the authors' workflow: Estimation of nucleated cell counts was performed using reference gene primer amplification. Generated by immunoSEQ multiplex PCR, the TCRdb table keeps only in-frame clones and is missing some. V and J calls plus clone size are reproduced from that table; the DNA served to infer D and trimming. This sample has 35,000 to 50,000 clones, with around nine tenths found just once. In germline, CDR1 is MGHRA, CDR2 YSYEKL. V shed 6 bases and J shed 5 bases, with 9 bases lying between them. This CDR3 region has 12 residues. This clone was seen a few times. This chain joins TRBV4-1 and TRBJ2-3, with a weak D call TRBD2 (5 bases). The clonotype comes from a man aged 50 to 59 with active COVID-19. The sequencing sample was made of peripheral blood. As DNA, the CDR3 is TGCGCCAGCAGTCTAAGCGGAGATACGCAGTATTTT. Translation gives CASSLSGDTQYF.